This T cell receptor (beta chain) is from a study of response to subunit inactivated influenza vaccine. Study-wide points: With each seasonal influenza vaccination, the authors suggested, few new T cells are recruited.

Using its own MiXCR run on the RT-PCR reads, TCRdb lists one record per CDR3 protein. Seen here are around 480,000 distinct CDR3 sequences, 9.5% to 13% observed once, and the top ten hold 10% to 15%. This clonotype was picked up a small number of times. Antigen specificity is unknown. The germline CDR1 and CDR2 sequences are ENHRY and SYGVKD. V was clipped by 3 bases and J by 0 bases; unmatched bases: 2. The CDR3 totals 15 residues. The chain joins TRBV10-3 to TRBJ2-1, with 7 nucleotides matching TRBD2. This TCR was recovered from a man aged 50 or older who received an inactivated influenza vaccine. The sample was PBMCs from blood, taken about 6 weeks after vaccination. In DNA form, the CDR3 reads TGTGCCATCAGTGACGGCGGGAGCTCCTACAATGAGCAGTTCTTC. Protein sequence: CAISDGGSSYNEQFF.